These 32 T cell receptor beta chains came from one sample sequenced in a study of blood T cell repertoires in COVID-19. TCRdb's copy holds only in-frame clones and misses some; the assay was immunoSEQ multiplex PCR. The sample holds about 250,000 clones, 88% seen once. Sequenced input: PBMCs or T cells enriched from blood (not recorded which). These TCRs come from a woman aged 45-60 years who had recovered from COVID-19.

The chain carries TRBV29-1 and TRBJ2-4; the match to TRBD2 covers 7 bases. This CDR3 has 15 amino acids. Germline CDR1 reads SQVTM; CDR2 reads ANQGSEA. V shed 4 bases and J 3 bases; nucleotides not matched to a gene: 9. In DNA form, the CDR3 reads TGCAGCGTTGGCCGGGGAGGGGTGGGCAAAAACATTCAGTACTTC. Protein product: CSVGRGGVGKNIQYF.

This chain connects TRBV28 to TRBJ1-4, with 7 positions matching TRBD1. The germline V gene encodes CDR1 MDHEN and CDR2 SYDVKM. V shed 6 bases and J 7 bases; nucleotides not matched to a gene: 8. This CDR3 comprises 14 residues. Written as DNA, the CDR3 is TGTGCCAGCAGGTCAGGGGGAAGCGGTGAAAAACTGTTTTTT. This translates into CASRSGGSGEKLFF.

A remark on this clone: One end of the junction does not line up with germline, which may come from a read error. This chain connects TRBV30 to TRBJ1-3, with 10 bases identical to TRBD1. The CDR3 is 14 residues long. In germline, CDR1 is GTSNPN, CDR2 SVGIG (reference sequence). CDR3 coding DNA: TGTGCCGGGAGGACAGGGGGCTCTGGAAACACCATATATTTT. Amino acid sequence: CAGRTGGSGNTIYF.

The chain is built from TRBV5-6 and TRBJ2-4; 10 bases line up with TRBD2. CDR1 is SGHDT and CDR2 is YYEEEE in the germline V gene. Trimming cost V 1 base and J 2 bases; bases outside gene matches: 3. The CDR3 contains 16 residues. CDR3 in amino acids: CASSLRTSGTKNIQYF. The CDR3 nucleotides read TGTGCCAGCAGCTTGCGTACTAGCGGGACCAAAAACATTCAGTACTTC.

The chain combines TRBV7-3 with TRBJ2-7, with TRBD1 identical over 7 bases. The length of the CDR3 is 13 residues. V was clipped by 3 bases and J by 5 bases; unmatched bases: 4. The germline V gene encodes CDR1 SGHTA and CDR2 FQGTGA. The CDR3 nucleotides are TGTGCCAGCAGCTTCGACAGGGACCACGAGCAGTACTTC. It yields the protein CASSFDRDHEQYF.

The chain carries TRBV4-1 and TRBJ1-2; no definite D call. Trimming stripped 0 bases from V and 2 bases from J, with 19 bases between. CDR1 is MGHRA and CDR2 is YSYEKL in the germline V gene. The CDR3 runs to 18 residues. Here the CDR3 reads CASSQEEGRGFPNYGYTF. CDR3 coding DNA: TGCGCCAGCAGCCAAGAGGAAGGGCGCGGGTTCCCGAACTATGGCTACACCTTC.

The chain couples TRBV5-6 to TRBJ2-1; 8 nucleotides line up with TRBD2. The CDR3 consists of 16 residues. With V trimmed by 0 bases and J by 1 base, 3 bases remained unmatched. CDR1 SGHDT and CDR2 YYEEEE come from the germline V gene. The CDR3 loop reads CASSLALAGSYNEQFF. The CDR3 DNA sequence: TGTGCCAGCAGCTTGGCGCTAGCGGGTTCCTACAATGAGCAGTTCTTC. The full variable domain, its missing parts supplied by reference TRBV5-6 and TRBJ2-1, is DAGVTQSPTHLIKTRGQQVTLRCSPKSGHDTVSWYQQALGQGPQFIFQYYEEEERQRGNFPDRFSGHQFPNYSSELNVNALLLGDSALYLCASSLALAGSYNEQFFGPGTRLTVL.

Regarding this clone: A junction end diverges from the germline sequence, so it may reflect a read error. This chain uses TRBV3-1 (or the pseudogene TRBV3-2) with TRBJ2-7; 10 nucleotides agree with TRBD2. The CDR3 has 14 residues. Germline V lookup: CDR1 LGHDT, CDR2 YNNKEL (reference sequence). The CDR3 region is CASSQGSSGSAVDF. The CDR3, as DNA: TGTGCCAGCAGCCAAGGGTCTAGCGGGAGTGCCGTGGACTTC.

The rearrangement joins TRBV28 to TRBJ1-2; TRBD1 matches 7 bases. V trimming: 6 bases; J trimming: 4 bases; junction bases outside the gene matches: 8. The CDR3 is made up of 14 amino acids. Germline values: CDR1 MDHEN, CDR2 SYDVKM. The CDR3 region is CASRYRQGGYGYTF. In DNA form, the CDR3 reads TGTGCCAGCAGATACAGACAGGGAGGCTATGGCTACACCTTC.

DNA for the CDR3: TGTGCCAGCAGTTACGCGGGTACGCAGTATTTT. Protein product: CASSYAGTQYF. This chain joins TRBV6-5 and TRBJ2-3, with D possibly being TRBD2 (5 bases). The CDR3 has 11 residues. CDR1 MNHEY and CDR2 SVGAGI come from the germline V gene. V lost 2 bases, J lost 8 bases, and 5 bases lay in between.

V usage is TRBV14 and J usage is TRBJ2-3; 7 bases line up with TRBD2. This CDR3 region has 19 residues. The ends lost 2 bases at V and 0 bases at J; junction bases unmatched: 14. Germline V gene lookup returns CDR1 SGHDN and CDR2 FVKESK. In DNA, the CDR3 is TGTGCCAGCAGCCAAACCGGCCGGGAGCGGGGAGGTAGCACAGATACGCAGTATTTT. It specifies CASSQTGRERGGSTDTQYF.

J is TRBJ2-1 and V is TRBV24-1; TRBD2 aligns across 10 bases. The V and J ends lost 9 bases and 10 bases, in that order; junction bases with no gene match: 17. Germline values: CDR1 KGHDR, CDR2 SFDVKD. The CDR3 length is 16 residues. In DNA, the CDR3 is TGTGCCACCTCGCCTAGCGGGAGAGTAAGGGGAAACGAGCAGTTCTTC. It is translated as CATSPSGRVRGNEQFF.

The rearrangement uses TRBV28 and TRBJ1-4, with a weak D call TRBD1 (6 bases). Trimming left V 3 bases short and J 8 bases short, with 16 bases between. CDR3 length equals 15 residues. CDR1 MDHEN and CDR2 SYDVKM come from the germline V gene. The CDR3 nucleotides read TGTGCCAGCAGTTTGGGGTCAGGGGCAGGAGAAAAACTGTTTTTT. Its translation is CASSLGSGAGEKLFF.

The chain combines TRBV27 with TRBJ1-6; TRBD1 matches at 8 bases. Germline CDR1 and CDR2: MNHEY and SMNVEV (reference sequence). The J segment lost 3 bases and the V segment lost 6 bases, leaving 7 bases of the junction unmatched. The CDR3 loop spans 16 amino acids. CDR3 sequence: CASSDRGLLYNSPLHF. The DNA of the CDR3 is TGTGCCAGCAGCGACAGGGGCCTCCTCTATAATTCACCCCTCCACTTT.

The rearrangement joins TRBV4-3 to TRBJ1-6; TRBD1 might be the D (5 bases). V was trimmed by 3 bases and J by 5 bases, leaving 8 bases between them. This CDR3 region has 14 residues. CDR1 LGHNA and CDR2 YSLEER come from the germline V gene. This CDR3 is CASSHRQHNSPLHF. CDR3 coding DNA: TGCGCCAGCAGCCATAGACAGCATAATTCACCCCTCCACTTT.

The chain couples TRBV28 to TRBJ1-4; no clear D. Germline V gives CDR1 MDHEN, CDR2 SYDVKM. This CDR3 comprises 14 residues. Deletions cut 7 bases from V and 8 bases from J, with 17 bases between. The DNA of the CDR3 is TGTGCCAGCACCCTCCTCGGTAAAGAAGAAAAACTGTTTTTT. It translates to CASTLLGKEEKLFF.

This rearrangement joins TRBV7-9 to TRBJ2-7; TRBD2 matches at 9 bases. The length of the CDR3 is 14 residues. V dropped 5 bases and J dropped 3; count of bases not matched to a gene: 5. The germline CDR1 and CDR2 sequences are SEHNR and FQNEAQ (reference sequence). CDR3 nucleotide sequence: TGTGCCAGCAGCCATAGCGGGAGAGTCTACGAGCAGTACTTC. It encodes CASSHSGRVYEQYF.

The chain links TRBV7-3 to TRBJ1-2; 9 bases match TRBD1. The CDR3 runs 15 residues. After removal of 6 bases from V and 7 bases from J, the junction contained 12 bases not matched to a gene. Per the germline V gene, CDR1 is SGHTA and CDR2 is FQGTGA. In DNA form, the CDR3 reads TGTGCCAGCAGGGGACAGGGCGGTATCGGGAGTGGCTACACCTTC. It translates to CASRGQGGIGSGYTF.

V gene TRBV20-1 combines with J gene TRBJ2-7, with a weak D call TRBD2 (5 bases). CDR3 length: 11 residues. CDR1 is DFQATT and CDR2 is SNEGSKA in the germline V gene (reference sequence). The CDR3 nucleotides are TGCAGCGCGACTACTACCTACGAGCAGTACTTC. This encodes CSATTTYEQYF.

The J gene is TRBJ2-5, the V gene TRBV30; 14 nucleotides agree with TRBD2. The CDR3 length is 14 residues. Germline-derived CDR1 and CDR2 are GTSNPN and SVGIG (reference sequence). With 6 bases clipped from V and 5 bases from J, the junction kept 5 bases outside the gene matches. DNA of the CDR3: TGTGCCTGCCGACTAGCGGGAGGGAAGGAGACCCAGTACTTC. Its translation: CACRLAGGKETQYF.

This clone appeared once. J is TRBJ2-2 and V is TRBV18; D might be TRBD1 (6 bases). Trimming removed 1 base from V and 3 bases from J, with 15 bases in between. Germline V gene data show CDR1 as KGHSH and CDR2 as LQKENI. The CDR3 consists of 17 residues. The CDR3 coding sequence is TGTGCCAGCTCACCACAAGTCGCCCAGGGGTACACCGGGGAGCTGTTTTTT. This codes for CASSPQVAQGYTGELFF.

The CDR3 DNA reads TGTGCCAGCAGCCAGAAACGGACAGGCGAGGGTCCCATGAACACTGAAGCTTTCTTT. This sequence encodes CASSQKRTGEGPMNTEAFF. The chain has TRBV3-1 (or the pseudogene TRBV3-2) and TRBJ1-1, with TRBD1 matching over 7 bases. CDR3 length: 19 amino acids. The junction had 16 bases not matched to a gene; V was cut back by 3 bases and J by 0 bases. In germline, CDR1 is LGHDT, CDR2 YNNKEL (reference sequence).

The J gene is TRBJ2-7, the V gene TRBV27; the D gene is possibly TRBD2 (5 bases). V was shortened by 5 bases and J by 6 bases, with 17 bases between the two germline ends. The CDR3 consists of 14 residues. Germline lookup yields CDR1 MNHEY and CDR2 SMNVEV (reference sequence). In DNA form, the CDR3 reads TGTGCCAGCAGTCCCCTGAGGACCCGGGGCGAGCAGTACTTC. This gives the protein CASSPLRTRGEQYF.

The gene calls are TRBV9 and TRBJ2-2, with 7 nucleotides matching TRBD1. V lost 4 bases and J lost 4; bases outside the gene matches: 7. The CDR3 consists of 15 residues. The V gene's germline CDR1 is SGDLS and CDR2 YYNGEE. The CDR3 DNA is TGTGCCAGCAGCAACCGGGACAGCCCCACCGGGGAGCTGTTTTTT. Its protein product is CASSNRDSPTGELFF. The whole variable domain, remainder taken from reference TRBV9 and TRBJ2-2, is DSGVTQTPKHLITATGQRVTLRCSPRSGDLSVYWYQQSLDQGLQFLIQYYNGEERAKGNILERFSAQQFPDLHSELNLSSLELGDSALYFCASSNRDSPTGELFFGEGSRLTVL.

The J gene is TRBJ2-5, the V gene TRBV10-3; no clear D. Trimming removed 2 bases from V and 5 bases from J, with 6 bases in between. This CDR3 comprises 12 residues. Germline values: CDR1 ENHRY, CDR2 SYGVKD. The CDR3 region is CAISENMETQYF. The CDR3 DNA sequence: TGTGCCATCAGTGAGAACATGGAGACCCAGTACTTC.

V gene TRBV11-2 combines with J gene TRBJ2-1; 10 nucleotides agree with TRBD2. J lost 7 bases, V lost 6 bases, and 6 bases had no gene match. Germline CDR1 and CDR2: SGHAT and FQNNGV. CDR3 length equals 14 residues. CDR3 region: CASRHLAGVNEQFF. CDR3 sequence (DNA): TGTGCCAGCAGACATCTAGCGGGAGTTAATGAGCAGTTCTTC.

V usage is TRBV7-3 and J usage is TRBJ2-2, with 7 positions matching TRBD2. V was pared by 8 bases and J by 0 bases, with 3 bases of the junction left unmatched. The CDR3 runs 14 residues. Germline V gene lookup returns CDR1 SGHTA and CDR2 FQGTGA. CDR3 sequence reads: CASGAGANTGELFF. Written as DNA, the CDR3 is TGTGCCAGCGGGGCGGGAGCGAACACCGGGGAGCTGTTTTTT.

The genes are TRBV7-2 and TRBJ1-1; D gene uncertain. The germline V gene has CDR1 SGHTA and CDR2 FQGNSA. This CDR3 spans 13 amino acids. Trimming shortened V by 3 bases and J by 4 bases, and 9 bases separated the two germline ends. CDR3 in amino acids: CASSFARSTEAFF. CDR3 DNA sequence: TGTGCCAGCAGCTTCGCGCGGAGCACTGAAGCTTTCTTT.

The chain combines TRBV28 with TRBJ1-1; a possible D gene is TRBD1 (6 bases). The germline V gene encodes CDR1 MDHEN and CDR2 SYDVKM. CDR3 length: 16 residues. Between the trimmed V and J ends, which lost 5 bases and 7 bases, there was a span of 23 bases. The CDR3 DNA is TGTGCCAGCAGTCCCTATGCCCCACAGGGTAGGGGTGAAGCTTTCTTT. Protein sequence: CASSPYAPQGRGEAFF.

This clone was counted a single time. This chain uses TRBV28 with TRBJ2-2; D remains ambiguous. The V end was cut by 6 bases, the J end by 3 bases, with 11 bases between. The germline V gene has CDR1 MDHEN and CDR2 SYDVKM. The CDR3 runs 14 residues. CDR3 DNA: TGTGCCAGCAGGTTAGGAGTGGACACCGGGGAGCTGTTTTTT. Protein product: CASRLGVDTGELFF.

Regarding this clone: At one boundary the junction diverges from the germline segment, which might be a read error. The chain couples TRBV7-7 to TRBJ2-1; 14 bases fit TRBD2. CDR1 is SSHAT and CDR2 is FNYEAQ in the germline V gene (reference sequence). CDR3 size: 16 residues. The CDR3 sequence: CASSPWGLAGVGEQFF. DNA for the CDR3: TGTGCTAGCAGCCCATGGGGACTAGCGGGAGTTGGTGAGCAGTTCTTC.

The chain links TRBV13 to TRBJ1-2; D uncertain. The ends were cut back, 0 bases at V and 4 bases at J, with 18 bases in the middle. The germline V gene encodes CDR1 PRHDT and CDR2 FYEKMQ (reference sequence). This CDR3 contains 17 residues. The DNA of the CDR3 is TGTGCCAGCAGCTTAGGTTTTATACGGGAAGTGGGCTATGGCTACACCTTC. It translates to CASSLGFIREVGYGYTF. Based on the CDR3 plus reference TRBV13 and TRBJ1-2, the full variable domain is AAGVIQSPRHLIKEKRETATLKCYPIPRHDTVYWYQQGPGQDPQFLISFYEKMQSDKGSIPDRFSAQQFSDYHSELNMSSLELGDSALYFCASSLGFIREVGYGYTFGSGTRLTVV.